One sample yielded the 21 T cell receptor beta chains listed below, sequenced in a study of blood T cell repertoires in COVID-19. The table came from immunoSEQ multiplex PCR; TCRdb's copy has only in-frame clones and leaves some out. The sample holds under 200,000 clones, over 70% seen once. The specimen sequenced was PBMCs or T cells enriched from blood (not recorded which). These receptors all stem from an older woman who had recovered from COVID-19.

The chain couples TRBV3-1 (or the pseudogene TRBV3-2) to TRBJ2-1; 8 positions match TRBD1. Germline lookup yields CDR1 LGHDT and CDR2 YNNKEL (reference sequence). The CDR3 is made up of 16 amino acids. The junction had 15 bases not matched to a gene; V was cut back by 4 bases and J by 10 bases. Here the CDR3 DNA reads TGTGCCAGCAGCCGAATACCTCGGACAGGGCTTATGGAGCAGTTCTTC. Translation gives CASSRIPRTGLMEQFF.

The chain is built from TRBV19 and TRBJ2-5, with D uncertain. V lost 4 bases and J lost 4, with 13 bases in between. Per the germline V gene, CDR1 is LNHDA and CDR2 is SQIVND (reference sequence). CDR3 length: 14 residues. The CDR3 is CASSKALDLETQYF. The CDR3 DNA is TGTGCCAGTAGTAAGGCTCTAGATTTAGAGACCCAGTACTTC.

This sequence joins TRBV5-4 and TRBJ2-1; TRBD2 matches at 9 bases. CDR1 is SGHNT, CDR2 YYREEE, per germline (reference sequence). Trimming at V came to 1 base and at J to 7 bases, leaving 6 bases not matched to a gene. The CDR3 runs 15 residues. The CDR3: CASSLLAGGSNEQFF. CDR3 DNA: TGTGCCAGCAGCTTGCTGGCGGGGGGGTCAAATGAGCAGTTCTTC.

The rearrangement uses TRBV7-8 and TRBJ2-1; 8 bases map to TRBD1. Germline assignment: CDR1 SGHVS and CDR2 FQNEAQ. There are 15 residues in the CDR3. Trimming removed 5 bases from V and 6 bases from J; junction bases left unmatched: 9. CDR3 sequence reads: CASSRTGLGSNEQFF. DNA for the CDR3: TGTGCCAGCAGCCGGACAGGGTTGGGGTCCAATGAGCAGTTCTTC.

The V and J genes are TRBV10-3 and TRBJ2-3, with D possibly TRBD2 on 7 matching bases. Per the germline V gene, CDR1 is ENHRY and CDR2 is SYGVKD. V was cut by 2 bases and J by 4 bases, with 13 bases left in between. The CDR3 loop spans 15 amino acids. Here the CDR3 reads CAISEGRGGADTQYF. The CDR3 coding sequence is TGTGCCATCAGTGAGGGAAGGGGGGGCGCAGATACGCAGTATTTT.

The V call is TRBV11-2, the J call TRBJ2-1, with 11 bases matching TRBD2. The junction had 11 bases not matched to a gene; V was cut back by 7 bases and J by 0 bases. CDR3 length: 18 residues. The germline gives CDR1 SGHAT, CDR2 FQNNGV. The CDR3 loop is CASNSGASGGFSYNEQFF. In nucleotides, the CDR3 is TGTGCCAGCAACTCCGGGGCTAGCGGGGGGTTCTCCTACAATGAGCAGTTCTTC.

V gene TRBV7-8 combines with J gene TRBJ1-4, with 7 bases that match TRBD1. The CDR3 is 15 residues long. V lost 4 bases to trimming and J lost 8 bases; unmatched junction nucleotides: 10. The germline gives CDR1 SGHVS, CDR2 FQNEAQ. CDR3 loop: CASSWTHQGVEKLFF. CDR3 in DNA: TGTGCCAGCAGCTGGACGCACCAGGGGGTGGAAAAACTGTTTTTT.

Here the CDR3 DNA reads TGTGCCAGCAGCCAAGATTCAGCGGTTAGCACAGATACGCAGTATTTT. Protein: CASSQDSAVSTDTQYF. This chain uses TRBV3-1 (or the pseudogene TRBV3-2) with TRBJ2-3; D is possibly TRBD2 (5 bases). V lost 0 bases to trimming and J lost 0 bases, with 10 bases between them. CDR3 length: 16 residues. Germline assignment: CDR1 LGHDT and CDR2 YNNKEL (reference sequence).

There are a few counts of this clone. The chain couples TRBV19 to TRBJ2-2, with 7 bases fitting TRBD2. Trimming cost V 3 bases and J 5 bases; bases outside gene matches: 9. The CDR3 has 16 amino acids. Germline values: CDR1 LNHDA, CDR2 SQIVND (reference sequence). As DNA, the CDR3 is TGTGCCAGTAGTATCCCCGCCGGGGGGACGACCGGGGAGCTGTTTTTT. This translates into CASSIPAGGTTGELFF.

This chain joins TRBV3-1 (or the pseudogene TRBV3-2) and TRBJ1-3; D is unclear. The V and J ends lost 3 bases and 1 base respectively, with 13 bases between them. CDR1 and CDR2 (germline): LGHDT, YNNKEL (reference sequence). The CDR3 sequence is 16 residues long. The CDR3 DNA reads TGTGCCAGCAGCCACGCGGGGAGGGTGTCTGGAAACACCATATATTTT. This sequence encodes CASSHAGRVSGNTIYF.

The V and J genes are TRBV12-3 or TRBV12-4 and TRBJ1-5; perhaps TRBD1 as D (5 bases). With 1 base removed from V and 8 bases from J, the gap between germline ends came to 9 bases. This CDR3 is 13 amino acids long. CDR3 sequence (DNA): TGTGCCAGCAGTTTAGTCAGGGCTGAGCCCCAGCATTTT. This codes for CASSLVRAEPQHF.

This clone is a singleton in its sample. The rearrangement uses TRBV18 and TRBJ2-1; TRBD2 aligns across 7 bases. The CDR3 sequence is 17 residues long. Germline V CDR1 and CDR2: KGHSH, LQKENI. V dropped 3 bases and J dropped 6; count of bases not matched to a gene: 14. This chain's CDR3 is CASSPRGSGTKVNEQFF. CDR3 bases: TGTGCCAGCTCACCTCGGGGATCAGGGACTAAGGTCAATGAGCAGTTCTTC.

The rearrangement joins TRBV5-1 to TRBJ1-2; 9 bases line up with TRBD1. Losses at the gene ends were 5 bases for V and 4 bases for J; bases not matched to a gene: 6. The CDR3 is 14 residues long. CDR1 is SGHRS, CDR2 YFSETQ, per germline. The CDR3 is CASSSDRGPYGYTF. CDR3 coding DNA: TGCGCCAGCAGTTCGGACAGGGGCCCCTATGGCTACACCTTC.

V is TRBV7-4 and J is TRBJ2-7, with a weak D call TRBD1 (5 bases). There are 12 residues in the CDR3. Germline V gene sequence: CDR1 SGHVT, CDR2 SQSDAQ. V was cut by 3 bases and J by 5 bases, with 8 bases left in between. DNA for the CDR3: TGTGCCAGCAGCTTTATAGGGGACGAGCAGTACTTC. It codes for CASSFIGDEQYF.

This sequence joins TRBV7-3 and TRBJ2-3; the match to TRBD2 covers 8 bases. The CDR3 consists of 15 residues. The ends lost 5 bases at V and 2 bases at J; junction bases unmatched: 6. Germline V gives CDR1 SGHTA, CDR2 FQGTGA. Here the CDR3 reads CASSQTGGLTDTQYF. In nucleotides, the CDR3 is TGTGCCAGCAGCCAAACGGGGGGGCTCACAGATACGCAGTATTTT.

V is TRBV19 and J is TRBJ1-1; D remains ambiguous. Trimming pared 0 bases from V and 5 bases from J, leaving 19 bases between. The germline CDR1 and CDR2 sequences are LNHDA and SQIVND (reference sequence). The CDR3 contains 17 residues. The CDR3 spells CASSIEAGSGLRTEAFF. CDR3 nucleotides: TGTGCCAGTAGTATAGAGGCAGGTTCTGGATTGAGAACTGAAGCTTTCTTT.

DNA for the CDR3: TGTGCCAGCAGCGACGGGACAGGTGCCACCTACGAGCAGTACTTC. The encoded protein is CASSDGTGATYEQYF. The rearrangement uses TRBV7-2 and TRBJ2-7, with 8 bases that match TRBD1. This CDR3 is built from 15 residues. J was trimmed by 2 bases and V by 5 bases; bases with no gene match: 8. CDR1 and CDR2 from the germline V gene are SGHTA and FQGNSA.

The J gene is TRBJ2-3, the V gene TRBV24-1; 9 bases match TRBD2. This CDR3 is 19 amino acids long. The germline CDR1 and CDR2 sequences are KGHDR and SFDVKD. The V segment lost 7 bases and the J segment 1 base; nucleotides outside the gene matches: 17. The chain's CDR3 is CATRPQSGGTTPGTDTQYF. CDR3 bases: TGTGCCACCAGGCCTCAGAGCGGGGGGACTACTCCGGGCACAGATACGCAGTATTTT.

This clone appeared many times. This chain uses TRBV3-1 (or the pseudogene TRBV3-2) with TRBJ2-7; D is perhaps TRBD1 (6 bases). The V gene lost 2 bases and the J gene lost 5 bases, with 19 bases spanning the gap. Germline values: CDR1 LGHDT, CDR2 YNNKEL (reference sequence). CDR3 size: 16 residues. CDR3 protein: CASSQTFQGLAHEQYF. CDR3 nucleotide sequence: TGTGCCAGCAGCCAAACCTTCCAGGGGCTGGCCCACGAGCAGTACTTC.

This clone came up many times. V usage is TRBV4-1 and J usage is TRBJ1-3, with D tentatively TRBD1 (5 bases). V was trimmed by 1 base and J by 6 bases, leaving 22 bases between them. The CDR3 is made up of 18 amino acids. The germline V gene has CDR1 MGHRA and CDR2 YSYEKL. Written as DNA, the CDR3 is TGCGCCAGCAGCCAAGTGGCCACCGGGGGGAATACGGAAAACACCATATATTTT. It encodes CASSQVATGGNTENTIYF.

The genes are TRBV2 and TRBJ1-6; the D is unclear. The CDR3 spans 15 residues. CDR1 and CDR2 from the germline V gene are SNHLY and FYNNEI. V lost 3 bases and J 6 bases, leaving 12 bases between the germline ends. The CDR3 loop reads CASSEWSGSNSPLHF. CDR3 nucleotide sequence: TGTGCCAGCAGTGAGTGGTCCGGGTCTAATTCACCCCTCCACTTT.